This TCR beta chain comes out of a study of beta chain features in type 1 diabetes. Study-level points and caveats: When Type 1 diabetes patients were examined, their TCRB CDR3s proved moderately but significantly shorter in all four CD4+ subsets. The study notes PCR might favor shorter templates equally in patients and controls. Naive, central memory and regulatory TCRB repertoires appeared more similar among patients than healthy donors.

The germline gives CDR1 MNHNY, CDR2 SVGAGI (reference sequence). The CDR3 runs 16 residues. Trimming removed 5 bases from V and 4 bases from J; junction bases left unmatched: 13. With regard to this clone: Its antigen is as yet unknown.

One heparinised draw of blood, averaging around 120 mL, came from each donor. What was sequenced were expressed TCRB transcripts, since all of the isolated RNA had been reverse transcribed. Sequenced by immunoSEQ multiplex PCR; TCRdb stores in-frame clones only, minus some. The sample shows about 170,000 clones, 6.5% to 8.5% of them seen only once. The J gene is TRBJ1-2, the V gene TRBV6-6, with 7 bases aligning to TRBD1. This receptor was taken from a man between 18 and 29 years old with type 1 diabetes. The sample was central memory CD4+ T cells from blood. DNA for the CDR3: TGTGCCAGCAGTCCGGGATGGACAGGAGATTTCTATGGCTACACCTTC. It is translated as CASSPGWTGDFYGYTF.